This record looks at one TCR beta chain sequence and its context. Its antigen is currently unknown. The record originates from a study of cytomegalovirus exposure and HLA in healthy donors. Whole-study findings and limits: An analysis was carried out at a later point. It showed that HLA-associated TCR beta chains were more clonally expanded than equally common non-associated chains.

CDR1 is SNHLY and CDR2 is FYNNEI in the germline V gene. CDR3 length equals 11 residues. Vbeta (60) and Jbeta (13) primers were used in the PCR. The data were produced by immunoSEQ multiplex PCR, yet TCRdb's version contains in-frame clones alone and is incomplete. The sample has about 170,000 clones, about four fifths seen once; the top ten hold 2.3%. Specimen: PBMCs. The sequence was collected from a woman aged 45-65 years in good health and CMV-seronegative. The chain is built from TRBV2 and TRBJ2-5; D is possibly TRBD2 (6 bases). TRBJ2-7 matches the DNA end more closely, so the J call is doubtful. As DNA, the CDR3 is TGTGCCAGCCAGGAGGGCTACGAGCAGTACTTC. It yields the protein CASQEGYEQYF.